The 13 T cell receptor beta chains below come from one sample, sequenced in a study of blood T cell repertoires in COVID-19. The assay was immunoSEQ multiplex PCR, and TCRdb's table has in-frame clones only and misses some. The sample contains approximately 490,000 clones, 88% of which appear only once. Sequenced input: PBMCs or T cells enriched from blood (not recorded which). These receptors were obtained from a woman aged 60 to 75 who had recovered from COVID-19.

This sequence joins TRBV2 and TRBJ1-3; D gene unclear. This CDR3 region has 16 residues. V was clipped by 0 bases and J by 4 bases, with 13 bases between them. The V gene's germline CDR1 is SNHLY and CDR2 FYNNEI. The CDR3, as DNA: TGTGCCAGCAGTGAAGCGCTCTGGGCGTCAGGAAACACCATATATTTT. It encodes CASSEALWASGNTIYF.

The CDR3 sequence: CASSLGTDSNQPQHF. The CDR3 DNA reads TGTGCCAGCAGCTTGGGGACAGATAGCAATCAGCCCCAGCATTTT. The V gene is TRBV5-4, the J gene TRBJ1-5; D may be TRBD1 (6 bases). CDR3 length equals 15 residues. V was clipped by 0 bases and J by 0 bases, with 7 bases between them. Germline V gives CDR1 SGHNT, CDR2 YYREEE (reference sequence).

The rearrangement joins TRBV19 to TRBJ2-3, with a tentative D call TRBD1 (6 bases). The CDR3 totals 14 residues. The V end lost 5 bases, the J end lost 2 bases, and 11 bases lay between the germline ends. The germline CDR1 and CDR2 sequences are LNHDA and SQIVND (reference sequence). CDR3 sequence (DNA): TGTGCCAGTAGTCCAGGACAGTACACAGATACGCAGTATTTT. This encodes CASSPGQYTDTQYF.

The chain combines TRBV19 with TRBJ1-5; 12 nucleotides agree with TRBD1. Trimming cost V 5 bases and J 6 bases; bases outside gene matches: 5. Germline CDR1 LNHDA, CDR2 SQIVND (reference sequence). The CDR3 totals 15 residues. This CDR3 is CASSPGTGGLQPQHF. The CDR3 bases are TGTGCCAGTAGTCCCGGGACAGGGGGCCTTCAGCCCCAGCATTTT.

In nucleotides, the CDR3 is TGTGCCAGCAGCCCACGAGGTAGTTACGAGCAGTACTTC. This translates into CASSPRGSYEQYF. The rearrangement links TRBV7-8 to TRBJ2-7, with unresolved D. In germline, CDR1 is SGHVS, CDR2 FQNEAQ. V dropped 5 bases and J dropped 4 bases, with 12 bases sitting between them. CDR3 length: 13 amino acids.

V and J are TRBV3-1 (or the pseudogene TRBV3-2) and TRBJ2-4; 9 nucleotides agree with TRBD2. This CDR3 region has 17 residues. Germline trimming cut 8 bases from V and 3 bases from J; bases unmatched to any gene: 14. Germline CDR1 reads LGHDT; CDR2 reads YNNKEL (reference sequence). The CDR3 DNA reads TGTGCCAGCGCCCACCAGCGGGGGGCCTTAGGCAAAAACATTCAGTACTTC. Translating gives CASAHQRGALGKNIQYF.

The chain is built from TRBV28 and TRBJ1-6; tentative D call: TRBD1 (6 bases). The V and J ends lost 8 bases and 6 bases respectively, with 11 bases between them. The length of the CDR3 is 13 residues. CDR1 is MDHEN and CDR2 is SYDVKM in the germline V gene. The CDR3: CASCGGVNSPLHF. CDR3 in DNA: TGTGCCAGCTGTGGGGGCGTTAATTCACCCCTCCACTTT.

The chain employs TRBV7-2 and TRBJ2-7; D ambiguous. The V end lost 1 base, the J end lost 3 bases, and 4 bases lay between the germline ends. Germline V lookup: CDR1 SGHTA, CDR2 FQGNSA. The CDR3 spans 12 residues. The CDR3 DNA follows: TGTGCCAGCAGCTTAGTTCACTACGAGCAGTACTTC. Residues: CASSLVHYEQYF.

As DNA, the CDR3 is TGTGCCAGTAGTATATTCCCGAGTGAGCCCCAGCATTTT. It is translated as CASSIFPSEPQHF. The V call is TRBV19, the J call TRBJ1-5; no definite D call. CDR3 size: 13 residues. The germline V gene has CDR1 LNHDA and CDR2 SQIVND (reference sequence). V lost 2 bases and J 8 bases, leaving 10 bases between the germline ends.

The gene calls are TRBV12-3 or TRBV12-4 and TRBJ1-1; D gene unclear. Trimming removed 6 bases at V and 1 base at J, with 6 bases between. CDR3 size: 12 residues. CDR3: CASRHRNTEAFF. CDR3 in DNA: TGTGCCAGCAGGCATAGGAACACTGAAGCTTTCTTT.

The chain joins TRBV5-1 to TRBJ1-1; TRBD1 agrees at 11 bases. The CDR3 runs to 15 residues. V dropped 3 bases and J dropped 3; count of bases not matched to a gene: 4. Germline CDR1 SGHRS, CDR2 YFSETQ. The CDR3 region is CASSWTGGVHTEAFF. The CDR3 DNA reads TGCGCCAGCAGCTGGACAGGGGGCGTACACACTGAAGCTTTCTTT.

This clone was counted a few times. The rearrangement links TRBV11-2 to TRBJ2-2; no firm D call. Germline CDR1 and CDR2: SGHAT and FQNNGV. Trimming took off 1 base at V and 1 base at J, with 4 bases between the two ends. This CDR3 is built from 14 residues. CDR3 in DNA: TGTGCCAGCAGCTTAGGACAGAACACCGGGGAGCTGTTTTTT. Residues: CASSLGQNTGELFF.

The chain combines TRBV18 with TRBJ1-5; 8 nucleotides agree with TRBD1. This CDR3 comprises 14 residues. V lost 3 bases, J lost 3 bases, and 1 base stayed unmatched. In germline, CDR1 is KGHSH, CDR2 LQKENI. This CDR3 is CASSPGQVNQPQHF. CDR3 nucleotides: TGTGCCAGCTCACCGGGACAGGTCAATCAGCCCCAGCATTTT.